This T cell receptor beta chain was sequenced for a study of blood T cell repertoires in COVID-19. Deletions cut 4 bases from V and 7 bases from J, with 14 bases between. Germline V gene sequence: CDR1 SGHDT, CDR2 YYEEEE. The CDR3 consists of 13 residues. Clones were read by immunoSEQ multiplex PCR, and TCRdb kept only the in-frame ones, dropping some. The data hold 170,000 or so clones, with roughly nine tenths observed a single time. The chain joins TRBV5-6 to TRBJ1-2; D call uncertain. Specimen: peripheral blood. The clonotype originates from a man younger than 35 who had recovered from COVID-19. CDR3 DNA sequence: TGTGCCAGCAGCCCCGACTCCCAGAGTGGCTACACCTTC. This sequence encodes CASSPDSQSGYTF.